Each of the 31 T cell receptor beta chains below was sequenced from the same sample in a study of cytomegalovirus exposure and HLA in healthy donors. PCR amplification relied on 60 Vbeta primers (plus 13 Jbeta primers). Profiled with immunoSEQ multiplex PCR; TCRdb holds only in-frame clones, not every one. The repertoire holds 95,000 to 150,000 clones, with 65% to 90% as singletons. The sequencing input was PBMCs. All receptors come from a man aged 25-40 years in good health and CMV-seronegative.

The chain carries TRBV7-9 and TRBJ1-6, with D tentatively TRBD1 (5 bases). This CDR3 is 17 amino acids long. The V end was cut by 6 bases, the J end by 0 bases, with 15 bases between. Germline CDR1 SEHNR, CDR2 FQNEAQ (reference sequence). CDR3 nucleotides: TGTGCCAGCAGGGGTGGTCGGGGGTCCTCCTATAATTCACCCCTCCACTTT. It translates to CASRGGRGSSYNSPLHF. Drawing the rest from reference TRBV7-9 and TRBJ1-6, the complete variable domain is DTGVSQNPRHKITKRGQNVTFRCDPISEHNRLYWYRQTLGQGPEFLTYFQNEAQLEKSRLLSDRFSAERPKGSFSTLEIQRTEQGDSAMYLCASRGGRGSSYNSPLHFGNGTRLTVT.

The chain employs TRBV29-1 and TRBJ1-5; D is possibly TRBD1 (6 bases). This CDR3 is 14 amino acids long. Germline-derived CDR1 and CDR2 are SQVTM and ANQGSEA. V lost 6 bases and J 0 bases, leaving 12 bases between the germline ends. The CDR3 protein is CSVAPQGSNQPQHF. CDR3 DNA: TGCAGCGTGGCTCCACAGGGTAGCAATCAGCCCCAGCATTTT.

This clone was seen once. The chain has TRBV4-1 and TRBJ2-1; tentatively, D is TRBD1 (6 bases). V was pared by 2 bases and J by 8 bases, with 28 bases between. This CDR3 comprises 19 residues. The V gene's germline CDR1 is MGHRA and CDR2 YSYEKL. The CDR3 reads CASSQLARVGRGHPDEQFF. Written as DNA, the CDR3 is TGCGCCAGCAGCCAATTAGCACGGGTAGGCAGGGGACATCCAGATGAGCAGTTCTTC.

The V and J genes are TRBV10-1 and TRBJ2-1; 11 bases line up with TRBD2. This CDR3 has 16 amino acids. With 8 bases clipped from V and 4 bases from J, the junction kept 10 bases outside the gene matches. Germline loops: CDR1 WNHNN, CDR2 SYGVQD (reference sequence). CDR3 sequence reads: CASGGTSGGQYNEQFF. The CDR3 DNA reads as TGCGCCAGCGGGGGAACTAGCGGGGGCCAATACAATGAGCAGTTCTTC.

The chain employs TRBV7-8 and TRBJ2-7; 16 bases fit TRBD2. This CDR3 has 16 residues. Germline V gene data show CDR1 as SGHVS and CDR2 as FQNEAQ. V shed 4 bases, J shed 2 bases, and the junction held 2 bases outside the gene matches. This CDR3 is CASSSGTSGGAYEQYF. In nucleotides, the CDR3 is TGTGCCAGCAGCTCCGGGACTAGCGGGGGGGCCTACGAGCAGTACTTC. The full variable domain, completed using reference TRBV7-8 and TRBJ2-7, is GAGVSQSPRYKVAKRGQDVALRCDPISGHVSLFWYQQALGQGPEFLTYFQNEAQLDKSGLPSDRFFAERPEGSVSTLKIQRTQQEDSAVYLCASSSGTSGGAYEQYFGPGTRLTVT.

This clone occurred once. The chain recombines TRBV28 with TRBJ2-5; 9 bases align to TRBD1. Trimming took 5 bases from V and 7 from J; bases not matched to a gene: 5. CDR3 length: 13 amino acids. CDR1 is MDHEN, CDR2 SYDVKM, per germline. DNA for the CDR3: TGTGCCAGCAGTCGACAGGGGGAGAGGACCCAGTACTTC. This encodes CASSRQGERTQYF.

CDR3 coding DNA: TGTGCCAGCACCGAGGGGTGGTTAGCGGGCACAGATACGCAGTATTTT. It specifies CASTEGWLAGTDTQYF. This chain uses TRBV5-6 with TRBJ2-3; the D gene is possibly TRBD2 (6 bases). Trimming left V 6 bases short and J 1 base short, with 18 bases between. Germline assignment: CDR1 SGHDT and CDR2 YYEEEE. The CDR3 has 16 residues.

The chain recombines TRBV12-5 with TRBJ2-5; D may be TRBD2 (5 bases). Trimming shortened V by 6 bases and J by 2 bases, and 7 bases separated the two germline ends. CDR1 is LGHNT and CDR2 is FRNRAP in the germline V gene. The CDR3 is 12 residues long. The CDR3 reads CASGPGQETQYF. CDR3 bases: TGTGCTAGTGGCCCGGGGCAAGAGACCCAGTACTTC.

This chain uses TRBV19 with TRBJ2-1, with TRBD1 as a possible D gene (5 bases). The CDR3 has 15 residues. Germline CDR1 is LNHDA and CDR2 is SQIVND (reference sequence). With 6 bases removed from V and 0 bases from J, the gap between germline ends came to 12 bases. The CDR3 nucleotides are TGTGCCAGTAGAGGGGCCGCGAGCTCCTACAATGAGCAGTTCTTC. Translated: CASRGAASSYNEQFF.

Here the CDR3 reads CASSYPPTGSSYEQYF. In DNA, the CDR3 is TGTGCCAGCAGCTACCCCCCGACAGGAAGCTCCTACGAGCAGTACTTC. This chain links TRBV7-2 with TRBJ2-5; D may be TRBD1 (6 bases). The J call is in doubt because the DNA end fits TRBJ2-7 better. Germline V gives CDR1 SGHTA, CDR2 FQGNSA. This CDR3 has 16 amino acids.

The chain uses TRBV7-2 and TRBJ2-5, with TRBD2 identical over 10 bases. V lost 1 base, J lost 5 bases, and 4 bases stayed unmatched. In germline, CDR1 is SGHTA, CDR2 FQGNSA. The CDR3 extends over 15 amino acids. DNA for the CDR3: TGTGCCAGCAGCTTAGAGCGGGGGGGCCGGGAGACCCAGTACTTC. It yields the protein CASSLERGGRETQYF.

The rearrangement joins TRBV6-5 to TRBJ1-5; D is ambiguous. The CDR3 is 13 residues long. Germline CDR1 and CDR2: MNHEY and SVGAGI. V lost 6 bases, J lost 6 bases, and 12 bases lay in between. Written as DNA, the CDR3 is TGTGCCAGCAGCCACACCACCAGTCAGCCCCAGCATTTT. Amino acids: CASSHTTSQPQHF.

In DNA, the CDR3 is TGTGCCAGCAGCTTAGTCTCAGGCGGGAGTTCACCCCTCCACTTT. Residues: CASSLVSGGSSPLHF. The rearrangement links TRBV7-6 to TRBJ1-6; D remains unclear. Germline CDR1 is SGHVS and CDR2 is FNYEAQ. The ends were cut back, 1 base at V and 9 bases at J, with 13 bases in the middle. The CDR3 covers 15 residues.

Note on this clone: A junction boundary mismatches the germline segment, possibly from a read error. CDR3 bases: TGTGCCACCGCACGAGGTTTATATAATTCACCCCCCCACTTT. It codes for CATARGLYNSPPHF. J is TRBJ1-6 and V is TRBV15; D is unresolved. This CDR3 comprises 14 residues. Per the germline V gene, CDR1 is LNHNV and CDR2 is YYDKDF (reference sequence).

The CDR3 spells CASSLGHISFTDTQYF. DNA of the CDR3: TGTGCCAGCAGCTTAGGACACATCTCCTTCACAGATACGCAGTATTTT. The V call is TRBV7-9, the J call TRBJ2-3; D gene ambiguous. This CDR3 spans 16 amino acids. The germline V gene encodes CDR1 SEHNR and CDR2 FQNEAQ (reference sequence). Trimming removed 1 base at V and 2 bases at J, with 13 bases between.

The chain has TRBV7-2 and TRBJ1-3; 9 positions agree with TRBD1. The J segment lost 0 bases and the V segment lost 2 bases, leaving 5 bases of the junction unmatched. Germline CDR1 and CDR2: SGHTA and FQGNSA. The CDR3 is made up of 17 amino acids. The CDR3 coding sequence is TGTGCCAGCAGCTTACGGGGGACAGGGATCTCTGGAAACACCATATATTTT. Translation: CASSLRGTGISGNTIYF. The variable domain in full, with the rest retrieved from reference TRBV7-2 and TRBJ1-3, is GAGVSQSPSNKVTEKGKDVELRCDPISGHTALYWYRQSLGQGLEFLIYFQGNSAPDKSGLPSDRFSAERTGGSVSTLTIQRTQQEDSAVYLCASSLRGTGISGNTIYFGEGSWLTVV.

V usage is TRBV5-6 and J usage is TRBJ2-5, with a possible D match to TRBD1 (5 bases). The CDR3 loop spans 14 amino acids. Germline CDR1 SGHDT, CDR2 YYEEEE. Trimming stripped 1 base from V and 4 bases from J, with 11 bases between. The CDR3 loop is CASSLKGLGETQYF. The CDR3 coding sequence is TGTGCCAGCAGCTTGAAGGGGCTAGGAGAGACCCAGTACTTC.

The CDR3 DNA reads TGTGCCAGCAGTTTATGGGAGGGACAGAGAGGGTTGCAGTACTTC. Translating gives CASSLWEGQRGLQYF. The chain uses TRBV28 and TRBJ2-7; D may be TRBD1 (7 bases). Trimming stripped 0 bases from V and 9 bases from J, with 18 bases between. CDR3 size: 15 residues. Germline CDR1 MDHEN, CDR2 SYDVKM.

The V call is TRBV6-5, the J call TRBJ2-2; maybe TRBD1 (5 bases). The CDR3 is 14 residues long. Trimming left V 5 bases short and J 3 bases short, with 10 bases between. Germline V gene lookup returns CDR1 MNHEY and CDR2 SVGAGI. DNA for the CDR3: TGTGCCAGCAGTGAACAGACAGACACCGGGGAGCTGTTTTTT. Translating it yields CASSEQTDTGELFF.

The V and J genes are TRBV2 and TRBJ2-5; 10 nucleotides match TRBD1. Looked up from germline, CDR1 is SNHLY and CDR2 is FYNNEI. J gave up 5 bases and V 5 bases, and 5 bases lay outside the gene matches. This CDR3 spans 14 amino acids. CDR3 in DNA: TGTGCCAGCAGTTGGGACAGGGGCGCGGAGACCCAGTACTTC. Its protein product is CASSWDRGAETQYF.

This chain joins TRBV7-2 and TRBJ1-2; 8 nucleotides match TRBD1. The germline V gene has CDR1 SGHTA and CDR2 FQGNSA. The CDR3 runs to 14 residues. V dropped 1 base and J dropped 7; count of bases not matched to a gene: 5. CDR3 coding DNA: TGTGCCAGCAGCTTAGGACAGGGGTGGCGTGGCTACACCTTC. This translates into CASSLGQGWRGYTF.

This clone appeared once. The chain carries TRBV6-1 and TRBJ1-2, with a possible D match to TRBD1 (5 bases). The CDR3 runs to 13 residues. CDR1 and CDR2 from the germline V gene are MNHNS and SASEGT. V was trimmed by 6 bases and J by 8 bases, leaving 16 bases between them. The CDR3 loop is CASSRMRGEGYTF. For the CDR3, the DNA is TGTGCCAGCAGCCGAATGCGGGGGGAAGGCTACACCTTC.

The genes are TRBV9 and TRBJ2-2; 7 bases match TRBD1. V trimming: 3 bases; J trimming: 1 base; junction bases outside the gene matches: 3. The CDR3 consists of 15 residues. Germline CDR1 and CDR2: SGDLS and YYNGEE. The CDR3: CASSGWTGNTGELFF. CDR3 nucleotide sequence: TGTGCCAGCAGCGGATGGACAGGGAACACCGGGGAGCTGTTTTTT. The full variable domain, rest sourced from reference TRBV9 and TRBJ2-2, is DSGVTQTPKHLITATGQRVTLRCSPRSGDLSVYWYQQSLDQGLQFLIQYYNGEERAKGNILERFSAQQFPDLHSELNLSSLELGDSALYFCASSGWTGNTGELFFGEGSRLTVL.

The chain links TRBV10-2 to TRBJ2-5; the match to TRBD2 covers 15 bases. The J segment lost 5 bases and the V segment lost 6 bases, leaving 7 bases of the junction unmatched. The CDR3 consists of 16 residues. CDR1 WSHSY and CDR2 SAAADI come from the germline V gene. The DNA of the CDR3 is TGCGCCAGCAGAACCCTCGGGACTAGCGGGAGGGAGACCCAGTACTTC. Protein: CASRTLGTSGRETQYF.

The sample holds a few counts of this clone. The rearrangement links TRBV7-8 to TRBJ2-5; no clear D gene. Germline V CDR1 and CDR2: SGHVS, FQNEAQ. The CDR3 covers 16 residues. Trimming took off 1 base at V and 4 bases at J, with 16 bases between the two ends. The CDR3 region has the DNA TGTGCCAGCAGCTTAGTCCCCCCATCTAGAGGAGAGACCCAGTACTTC. It is translated as CASSLVPPSRGETQYF.

The chain has TRBV11-3 and TRBJ2-3; 13 nucleotides align to TRBD2. This CDR3 contains 16 residues. Germline V gene lookup returns CDR1 SGHNT and CDR2 YENEEA. V shed 4 bases, J shed 3 bases, and the junction held 4 bases outside the gene matches. CDR3 nucleotide sequence: TGTGCCAGCAGCTCACGGACTAGCGGGGGTACAGATACGCAGTATTTT. Translating it yields CASSSRTSGGTDTQYF.

The V call is TRBV7-9, the J call TRBJ2-3; weak D call: TRBD1 (6 bases). This CDR3 region has 15 residues. With 3 bases removed from V and 0 bases from J, the gap between germline ends came to 10 bases. CDR1 and CDR2 from the germline V gene are SEHNR and FQNEAQ (reference sequence). The CDR3 coding sequence is TGTGCCAGCAGCTTGGGGACACTCAGCACAGATACGCAGTATTTT. It codes for CASSLGTLSTDTQYF.

This chain uses TRBV10-3 with TRBJ1-2, with D perhaps matching TRBD1 (5 bases). The V end lost 11 bases, the J end lost 4 bases, and 11 bases lay between the germline ends. CDR3 length: 11 residues. The germline CDR1 and CDR2 sequences are ENHRY and SYGVKD. CDR3 protein: CASGGGYGYTF. The CDR3, as DNA: TGTGCCTCGGGGGGTGGCTATGGCTACACCTTC.

This clone has more than one count but fewer than ten. Other DNA sequences from this sample encode an identical CDR3 as well. V and J are TRBV28 and TRBJ1-1; the D gene is possibly TRBD1 (5 bases). There are 13 residues in the CDR3. V lost 5 bases and J 1 base, leaving 8 bases between the germline ends. The germline CDR1 and CDR2 sequences are MDHEN and SYDVKM. CDR3 nucleotide sequence: TGTGCCAGCAGTCTTACAGGGAACACTGAAGCTTTCTTT. This gives the protein CASSLTGNTEAFF.

This chain joins TRBV5-1 and TRBJ1-2; 9 bases align to TRBD1. CDR1 and CDR2 from the germline V gene are SGHRS and YFSETQ. V lost 4 bases, J lost 4 bases, and 8 bases stayed unmatched. The CDR3 is 15 residues long. Written as DNA, the CDR3 is TGCGCCAGCAGCCCGACAGGGGGGCCTCCCTATGGCTACACCTTC. This translates into CASSPTGGPPYGYTF.

The V and J genes are TRBV6-1 and TRBJ1-5, with 8 bases matching TRBD1. The CDR3 has 11 amino acids. The trim removed 8 bases at V and 6 bases at J, leaving 0 bases unmatched. Germline loops: CDR1 MNHNS, CDR2 SASEGT. The CDR3 DNA is TGTGCCAGCGGGACAGGTCAGCCCCAGCATTTT. Translating it yields CASGTGQPQHF.